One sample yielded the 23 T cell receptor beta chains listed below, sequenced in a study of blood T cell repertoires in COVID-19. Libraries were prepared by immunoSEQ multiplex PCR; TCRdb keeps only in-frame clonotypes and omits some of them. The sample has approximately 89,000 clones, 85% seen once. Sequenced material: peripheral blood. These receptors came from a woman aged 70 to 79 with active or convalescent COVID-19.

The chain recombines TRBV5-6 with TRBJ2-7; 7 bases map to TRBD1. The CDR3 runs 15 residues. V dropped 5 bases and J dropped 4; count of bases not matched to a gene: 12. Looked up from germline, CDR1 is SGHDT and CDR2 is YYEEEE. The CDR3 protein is CASSHTVRGLYEQYF. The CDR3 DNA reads TGTGCCAGCAGTCACACAGTCAGGGGGTTGTACGAGCAGTACTTC.

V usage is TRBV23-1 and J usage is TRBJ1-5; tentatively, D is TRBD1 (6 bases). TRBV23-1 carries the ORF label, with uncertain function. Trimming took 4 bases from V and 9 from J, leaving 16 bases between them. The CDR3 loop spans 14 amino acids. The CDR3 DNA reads TGCGCCAGCAGTCCCCGACCTGGGACATGGCCCCAGCATTTT. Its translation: CASSPRPGTWPQHF.

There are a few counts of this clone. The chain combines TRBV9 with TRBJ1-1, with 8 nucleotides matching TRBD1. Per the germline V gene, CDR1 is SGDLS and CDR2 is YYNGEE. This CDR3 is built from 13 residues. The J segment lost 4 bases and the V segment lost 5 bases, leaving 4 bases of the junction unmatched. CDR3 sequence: CASRGQGGTEAFF. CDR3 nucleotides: TGTGCCAGCAGAGGACAGGGAGGCACTGAAGCTTTCTTT.

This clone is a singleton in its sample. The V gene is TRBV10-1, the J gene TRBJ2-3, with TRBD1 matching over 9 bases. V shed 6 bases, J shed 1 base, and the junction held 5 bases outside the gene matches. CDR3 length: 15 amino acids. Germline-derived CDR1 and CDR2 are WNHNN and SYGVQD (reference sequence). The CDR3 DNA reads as TGCGCCAGCAGCCAGGGACAGGGCGGCACAGATACGCAGTATTTT. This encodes CASSQGQGGTDTQYF.

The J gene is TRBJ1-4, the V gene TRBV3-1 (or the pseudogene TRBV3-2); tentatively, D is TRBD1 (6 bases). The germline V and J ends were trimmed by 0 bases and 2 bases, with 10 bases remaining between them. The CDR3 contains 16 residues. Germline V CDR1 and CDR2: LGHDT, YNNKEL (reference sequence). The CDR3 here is CASSQDLGATNEKLFF. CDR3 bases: TGTGCCAGCAGCCAAGACTTGGGGGCTACTAATGAAAAACTGTTTTTT.

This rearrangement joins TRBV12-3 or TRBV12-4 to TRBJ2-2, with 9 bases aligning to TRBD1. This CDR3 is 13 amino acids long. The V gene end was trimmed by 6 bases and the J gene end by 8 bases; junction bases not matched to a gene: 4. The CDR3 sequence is CASSTDRGGELFF. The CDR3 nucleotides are TGTGCCAGCAGCACGGACAGGGGAGGGGAGCTGTTTTTT.

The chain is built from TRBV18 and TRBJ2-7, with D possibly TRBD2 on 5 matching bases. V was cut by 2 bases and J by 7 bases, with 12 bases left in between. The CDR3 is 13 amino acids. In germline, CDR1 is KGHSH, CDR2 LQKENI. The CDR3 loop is CASSPTRVEEQYF. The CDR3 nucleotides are TGTGCCAGCTCACCAACGAGGGTGGAAGAGCAGTACTTC.

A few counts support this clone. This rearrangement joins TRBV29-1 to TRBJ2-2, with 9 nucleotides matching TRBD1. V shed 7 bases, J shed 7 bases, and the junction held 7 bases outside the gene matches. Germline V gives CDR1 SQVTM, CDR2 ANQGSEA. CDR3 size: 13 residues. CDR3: CSATGGARGELFF. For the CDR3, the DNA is TGCAGCGCGACAGGGGGTGCACGCGGGGAGCTGTTTTTT.

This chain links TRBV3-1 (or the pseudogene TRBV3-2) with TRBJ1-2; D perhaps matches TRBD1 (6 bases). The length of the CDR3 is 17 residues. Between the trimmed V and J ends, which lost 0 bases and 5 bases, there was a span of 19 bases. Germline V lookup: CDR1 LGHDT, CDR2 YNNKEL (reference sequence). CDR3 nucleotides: TGTGCCAGCAGCCAAGATAAAGGTACAGGGAAAGAGTATGGCTACACCTTC. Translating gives CASSQDKGTGKEYGYTF.

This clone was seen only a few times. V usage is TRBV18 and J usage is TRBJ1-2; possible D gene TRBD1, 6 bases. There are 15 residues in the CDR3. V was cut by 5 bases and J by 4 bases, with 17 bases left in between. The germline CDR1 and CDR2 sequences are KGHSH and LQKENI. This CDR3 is CASSVGADPVYGYTF. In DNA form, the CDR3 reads TGTGCCAGCTCAGTGGGGGCGGACCCTGTCTATGGCTACACCTTC.

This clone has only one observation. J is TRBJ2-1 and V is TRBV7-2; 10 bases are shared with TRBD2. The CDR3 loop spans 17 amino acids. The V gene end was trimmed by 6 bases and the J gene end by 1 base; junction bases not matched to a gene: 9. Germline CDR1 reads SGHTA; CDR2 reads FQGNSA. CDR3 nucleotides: TGTGCCAGCAGTTCACCGGAGCGGGGGGGTTCCTACAATGAGCAGTTCTTC. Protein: CASSSPERGGSYNEQFF.

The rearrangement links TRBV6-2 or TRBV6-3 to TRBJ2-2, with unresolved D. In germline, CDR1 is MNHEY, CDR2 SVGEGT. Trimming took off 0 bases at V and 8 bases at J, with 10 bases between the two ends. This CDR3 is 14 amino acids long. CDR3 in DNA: TGTGCCAGCAGTTACTCTCCCGTATCGGGGGAGCTGTTTTTT. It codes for CASSYSPVSGELFF.

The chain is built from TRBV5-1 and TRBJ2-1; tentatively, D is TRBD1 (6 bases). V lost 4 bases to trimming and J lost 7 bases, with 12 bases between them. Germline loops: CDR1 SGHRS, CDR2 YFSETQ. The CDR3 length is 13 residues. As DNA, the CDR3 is TGCGCCAGCAGCGTACAGGGTTCGAATGAGCAGTTCTTC. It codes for CASSVQGSNEQFF.

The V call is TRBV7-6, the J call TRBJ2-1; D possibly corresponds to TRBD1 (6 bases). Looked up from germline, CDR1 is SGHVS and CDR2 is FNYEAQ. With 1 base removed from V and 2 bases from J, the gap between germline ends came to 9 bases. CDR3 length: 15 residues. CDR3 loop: CASSLGDKPYNEQFF. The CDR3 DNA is TGTGCCAGCAGCTTAGGGGACAAGCCCTACAATGAGCAGTTCTTC. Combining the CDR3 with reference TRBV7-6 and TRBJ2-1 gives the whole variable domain GAGVSQSPRYKVTKRGQDVALRCDPISGHVSLYWYRQALGQGPEFLTYFNYEAQQDKSGLPNDRFSAERPEGSISTLTIQRTEQRDSAMYRCASSLGDKPYNEQFFGPGTRLTVL.

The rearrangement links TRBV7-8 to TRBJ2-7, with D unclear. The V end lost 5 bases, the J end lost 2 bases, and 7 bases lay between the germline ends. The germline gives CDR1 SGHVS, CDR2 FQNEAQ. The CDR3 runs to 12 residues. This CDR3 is CASSPPAYEQYF. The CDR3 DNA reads TGTGCCAGCAGCCCCCCCGCCTACGAGCAGTACTTC.

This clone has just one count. The CDR3 nucleotides read TGCGCCAGCAGCCAAGCCCGGGGAGGTCAACAAGAGACCCAGTACTTC. This codes for CASSQARGGQQETQYF. The chain has TRBV4-3 and TRBJ2-5; D may be TRBD2 (6 bases). Germline loops: CDR1 LGHNA, CDR2 YSLEER. Trimming pared 1 base from V and 2 bases from J, leaving 14 bases between. The CDR3 sequence is 16 residues long.

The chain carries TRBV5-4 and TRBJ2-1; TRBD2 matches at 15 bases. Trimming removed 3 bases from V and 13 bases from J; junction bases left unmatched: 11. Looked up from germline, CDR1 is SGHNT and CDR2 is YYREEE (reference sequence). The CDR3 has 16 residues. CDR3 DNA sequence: TGTGCCAGCAGCTCCGGGACTAGCGGGGGGACCAGCCCTCAGTTCTTC. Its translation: CASSSGTSGGTSPQFF.

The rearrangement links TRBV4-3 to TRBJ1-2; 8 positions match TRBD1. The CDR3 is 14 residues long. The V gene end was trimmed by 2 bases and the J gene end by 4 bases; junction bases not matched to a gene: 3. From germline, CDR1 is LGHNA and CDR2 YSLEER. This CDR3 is CASSQQGAVYGYTF. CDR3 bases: TGCGCCAGCAGCCAACAGGGGGCTGTCTATGGCTACACCTTC.

DNA for the CDR3: TGTGCCAGCAGCCCTACTAGTGCCGGAGAGACCCAGTACTTC. It yields the protein CASSPTSAGETQYF. V and J are TRBV3-1 (or the pseudogene TRBV3-2) and TRBJ2-5; perhaps TRBD2 as D (5 bases). CDR1 is LGHDT, CDR2 YNNKEL, per germline (reference sequence). The CDR3 consists of 14 residues. Between the trimmed V and J ends, which lost 4 bases and 4 bases, there was a span of 13 bases.

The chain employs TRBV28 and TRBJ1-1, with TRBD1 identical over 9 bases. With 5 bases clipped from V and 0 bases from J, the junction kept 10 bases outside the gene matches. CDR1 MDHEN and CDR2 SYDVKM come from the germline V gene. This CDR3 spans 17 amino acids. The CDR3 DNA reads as TGTGCCAGCAGTCCACCTTACGGGACAGGGATGAACACTGAAGCTTTCTTT. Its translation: CASSPPYGTGMNTEAFF.

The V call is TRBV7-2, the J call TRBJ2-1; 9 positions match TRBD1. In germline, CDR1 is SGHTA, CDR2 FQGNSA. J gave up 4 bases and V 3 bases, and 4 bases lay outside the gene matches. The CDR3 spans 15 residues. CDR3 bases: TGTGCCAGCAGCTTGGACAGGGGTGGGTACAATGAGCAGTTCTTC. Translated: CASSLDRGGYNEQFF.

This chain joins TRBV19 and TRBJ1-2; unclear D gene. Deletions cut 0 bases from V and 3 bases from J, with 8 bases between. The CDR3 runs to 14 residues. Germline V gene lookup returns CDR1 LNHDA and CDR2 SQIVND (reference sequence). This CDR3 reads CASSIEEGYYGYTF. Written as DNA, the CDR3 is TGTGCCAGTAGTATAGAGGAGGGCTACTATGGCTACACCTTC.

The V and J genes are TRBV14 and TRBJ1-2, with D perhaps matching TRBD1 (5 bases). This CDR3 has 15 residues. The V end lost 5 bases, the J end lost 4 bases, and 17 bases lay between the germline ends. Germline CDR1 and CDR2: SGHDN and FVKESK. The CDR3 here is CASSARDGGLYGYTF. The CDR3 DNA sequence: TGTGCCAGCAGCGCAAGGGATGGGGGACTCTATGGCTACACCTTC. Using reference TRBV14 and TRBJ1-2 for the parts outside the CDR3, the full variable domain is EAGVTQFPSHSVIEKGQTVTLRCDPISGHDNLYWYRRVMGKEIKFLLHFVKESKQDESGMPNNRFLAERTGGTYSTLKVQPAELEDSGVYFCASSARDGGLYGYTFGSGTRLTVV.